This T cell receptor (beta chain) stems from a study of CD8 T cells in ankylosing spondylitis. The germline CDR1 and CDR2 sequences are MDHEN and SYDVKM. The CDR3 has 14 residues. Trimming pared 2 bases from V and 3 bases from J, leaving 10 bases between. Findings and limits, study-wide: A motif in TCR beta, a set of 8 or 9 highly homologous variants, appeared characteristic of ankylosing spondylitis blood. Disease-linked clones bore a CD8+ phenotype, appearing relatively rarely in peripheral blood.

Making the TCR beta libraries involved quantitative 5'-RACE with molecular barcodes. TCRdb redid the calling of the 5' RACE reads with MiXCR, one entry per CDR3 protein. The table records about 800,000 distinct CDR3 sequences, about an eighth of them present only once. In the case of this clonotype: The antigen is not known.

This chain links TRBV28 with TRBJ1-1, with D maybe TRBD1 (6 bases). This clonotype originated in a male donor with ankylosing spondylitis. Sequenced input: blood, either unsorted or a sorted T cell fraction (not recorded which). CDR3 region: CASSLGGSYTEAFF. CDR3 nucleotides: TGTGCCAGCAGTTTAGGGGGCAGCTACACTGAAGCTTTCTTT.